This T cell receptor (beta chain) is drawn from a study of cytomegalovirus exposure and HLA in healthy donors. The PCR had 60 Vbeta and 13 Jbeta primers. TCRdb keeps only in-frame clones here, not all; method: immunoSEQ multiplex PCR. The sample has under 150,000 clones, about four fifths seen once. V was clipped by 5 bases and J by 6 bases, with 8 bases between them. Germline lookup yields CDR1 MNHNS and CDR2 SASEGT. This CDR3 has 12 amino acids. Material: PBMCs. This sequence joins TRBV6-1 and TRBJ2-4; TRBD2 is a possible D gene (6 bases). The sequence was collected from a man aged 35 to 55 in good health and CMV-seropositive. In DNA form, the CDR3 reads TGTGCCAGCAGTACCGGGAGAAACATTCAGTACTTC. Amino acids: CASSTGRNIQYF.